This T cell receptor beta chain was captured in a study of T-cell memory formation after mild COVID-19. General study points: Contracting CD4+ clones were located mainly in CM and EM, and CD8+ clones in EMRA. Clones contracting day 15 to 85 were balanced CD4/CD8; later expanders leaned CD4+.

This clonotype was observed a handful of times. What it binds is not known. Per germline, CDR1 SGHRS and CDR2 YFSETQ. V was clipped by 0 bases and J by 3 bases, with 21 bases between them. The CDR3 is 18 residues long. From 5'RACE with constant-segment primers came TCR alpha and TCR beta cDNA libraries that carried sample barcodes and UMIs. TCRdb fed the 5' RACE reads into MiXCR, producing one record per CDR3 protein. The table lists 200,000 to 300,000 distinct CDR3 sequences, over 15% of them singletons. What was sequenced was PBMCs or a T cell subset sorted from them (not recorded which). The clonotype originates from a man aged 18 to 29 who had mild COVID-19 (a few samples of this study predate the infection). Cell type and time point are not known. This sequence joins TRBV5-1 and TRBJ1-2; D might be TRBD1 (6 bases). CDR3 loop: CASSLAERAAQGHYGYTF. The CDR3 DNA reads as TGCGCCAGCAGCTTGGCGGAAAGGGCCGCCCAGGGGCACTATGGCTACACCTTC.